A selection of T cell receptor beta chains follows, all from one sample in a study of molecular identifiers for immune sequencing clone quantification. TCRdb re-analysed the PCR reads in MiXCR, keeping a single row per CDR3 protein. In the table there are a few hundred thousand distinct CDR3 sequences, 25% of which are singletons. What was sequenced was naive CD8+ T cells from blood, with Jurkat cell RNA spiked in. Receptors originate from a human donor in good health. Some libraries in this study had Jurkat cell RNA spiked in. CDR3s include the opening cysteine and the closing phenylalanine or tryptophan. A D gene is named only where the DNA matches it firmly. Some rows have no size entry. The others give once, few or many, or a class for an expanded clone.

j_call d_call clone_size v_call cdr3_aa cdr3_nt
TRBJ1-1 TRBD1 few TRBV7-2 CASSLKNRGTEAFF TGTGCCAGCAGCCTTAAAAACAGGGGCACTGAAGCTTTCTTT
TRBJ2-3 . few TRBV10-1 CASSEDLRGDTQYF TGCGCCAGCAGTGAGGATCTTAGGGGAGATACGCAGTATTTT
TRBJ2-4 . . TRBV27 CATSSRGSAKNIQYF TGTGCCACCAGTAGTCGGGGGTCAGCCAAAAACATTCAGTACTTC
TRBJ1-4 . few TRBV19 CASSISQIATNEKLFF TGTGCCAGTAGTATCTCACAGATTGCAACTAATGAAAAACTGTTTTTT
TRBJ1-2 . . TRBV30 CAWSVELAGPNYGYTF TGTGCCTGGAGTGTAGAACTCGCCGGACCTAACTATGGCTACACCTTC
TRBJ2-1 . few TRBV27 CASSPDRFPTEQFF TGTGCCAGCAGTCCCGACCGGTTTCCGACCGAGCAGTTCTTC
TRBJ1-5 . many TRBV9 CASSAGQNYQPQHF TGTGCCAGCAGCGCGGGACAAAATTATCAGCCCCAGCATTTT
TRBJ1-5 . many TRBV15 CATSSFRGQPQHF TGTGCCACCAGCAGCTTCAGGGGTCAGCCCCAGCATTTT
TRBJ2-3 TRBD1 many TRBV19 CASSTQGADDTQYF TGTGCCAGTAGTACACAGGGGGCGGATGATACGCAGTATTTT
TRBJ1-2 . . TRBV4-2 CASSRTGRTVNYGYTF TGTGCCAGCAGCCGAACAGGCCGAACCGTTAACTATGGCTACACCTTC
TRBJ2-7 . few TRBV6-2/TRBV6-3 CASQSSGQGSYEQYF TGTGCCAGCCAGAGCTCCGGGCAGGGCTCCTACGAGCAGTACTTC
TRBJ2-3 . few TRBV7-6 CASSLGGVGADTQYF TGTGCCAGCAGCTTAGGTGGGGTAGGGGCAGATACGCAGTATTTT
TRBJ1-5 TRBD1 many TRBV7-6 CASSTEGGRSYNQPQHF TGTGCCAGCAGCACCGAAGGGGGCAGGAGTTACAATCAGCCCCAGCATTTT
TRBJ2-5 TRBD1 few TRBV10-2 CASSEFGTGEETQYF TGCGCCAGCAGTGAGTTTGGGACAGGGGAAGAGACCCAGTACTTC
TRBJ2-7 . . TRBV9 CARRPAPPRAPYF TGTGCCCGCCGCCCCGCGCCCCCCCGTGCGCCGTACTTC
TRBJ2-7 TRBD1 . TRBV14 CASSQDNGQGWYHEQYF TGTGCCAGCAGCCAGGACAATGGACAGGGTTGGTACCACGAGCAGTACTTC
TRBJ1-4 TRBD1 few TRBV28 CASSLPPGQLNEKLFF TGTGCCAGCAGTTTGCCACCGGGACAGCTTAATGAAAAACTGTTTTTT
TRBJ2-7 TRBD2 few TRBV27 CASRGGLGFGEQYF TGTGCCAGCAGGGGGGGACTAGGGTTCGGCGAGCAGTACTTC
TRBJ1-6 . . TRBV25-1 CASSEGSSYNSPLHF TGTGCCAGCAGTGAGGGGAGCTCCTATAATTCACCCCTCCACTTT
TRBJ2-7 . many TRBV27 CASSSGYGSSYEQYF TGTGCCAGCAGTTCTGGGTACGGTAGCTCCTACGAGCAGTACTTC
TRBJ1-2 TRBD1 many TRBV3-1 CASSQPGQGVYGYTF TGTGCCAGCAGCCAACCGGGACAGGGGGTCTATGGCTACACCTTC
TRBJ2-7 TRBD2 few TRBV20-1 CSALGPEGGSLSYEQYF TGCAGTGCTCTCGGCCCCGAGGGAGGGTCTCTGAGCTACGAGCAGTACTTC
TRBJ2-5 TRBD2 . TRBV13 CASSRSGAGLQETQYF TGTGCCAGCAGCCGCTCGGGAGCGGGGTTACAAGAGACCCAGTACTTC
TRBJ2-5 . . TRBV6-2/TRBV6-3 CASSYARLRETQYF TGTGCCAGCAGTTACGCTCGACTACGGGAGACCCAGTACTTC
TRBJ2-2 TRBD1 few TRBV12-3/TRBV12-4 CASRSPGQGANTGELFF TGTGCCAGCAGATCCCCGGGACAGGGGGCGAACACCGGGGAGCTGTTTTTT
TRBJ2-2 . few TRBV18 CASSPSPGRGNTGELFF TGTGCCAGCTCACCATCCCCCGGCAGGGGGAACACCGGGGAGCTGTTTTTT
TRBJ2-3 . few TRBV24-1 CATKAAVSTDTQYF TGTGCCACCAAGGCAGCGGTAAGCACAGATACGCAGTATTTT
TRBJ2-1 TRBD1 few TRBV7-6 CASGTGVPDEQFF TGTGCCAGTGGGACAGGGGTTCCGGATGAGCAGTTCTTC
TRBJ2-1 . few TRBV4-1 CASSPDRPPYNEQFF TGCGCCAGCAGCCCAGACAGGCCTCCCTACAATGAGCAGTTCTTC